Following are 8 T cell receptor beta chains from one sample sequenced in a study of blood T cell repertoires in COVID-19. Some clones are missing from TCRdb's copy, which holds only in-frame ones; the method was immunoSEQ multiplex PCR. The profile covers under 450,000 clones, with approximately 87% appearing a single time and approximately 1.3% taken by the ten largest. Material for sequencing was PBMCs or T cells enriched from blood (not recorded which). Receptors originate from a man younger than 45 who had recovered from COVID-19.

V usage is TRBV15 and J usage is TRBJ1-2; D might be TRBD1 (5 bases). Germline loops: CDR1 LNHNV, CDR2 YYDKDF (reference sequence). This CDR3 is built from 15 residues. The V end was cut by 2 bases, the J end by 5 bases, with 15 bases between. CDR3 residues: CATSRYHQGAYGYTF. For the CDR3, the DNA is TGTGCCACCAGCAGATACCATCAAGGGGCTTATGGCTACACCTTC.

This rearrangement joins TRBV5-1 to TRBJ1-1; 7 nucleotides line up with TRBD1. CDR1 and CDR2 from the germline V gene are SGHRS and YFSETQ. J gave up 1 base and V 4 bases, and 13 bases lay outside the gene matches. The CDR3 consists of 17 residues. The CDR3 here is CASSPSNRGIGNTEAFF. CDR3 DNA sequence: TGCGCCAGCAGCCCCTCCAACAGGGGCATTGGGAACACTGAAGCTTTCTTT. The variable domain in full, completed from reference TRBV5-1 and TRBJ1-1, reads KAGVTQTPRYLIKTRGQQVTLSCSPISGHRSVSWYQQTPGQGLQFLFEYFSETQRNKGNFPGRFSGRQFSNSRSEMNVSTLELGDSALYLCASSPSNRGIGNTEAFFGQGTRLTVV.

The CDR3 nucleotides read TGTGCCAGAAAGGCAGGGGCGTCCTACGAGCAGTACTTC. Translated: CARKAGASYEQYF. This chain connects TRBV7-5 to TRBJ2-5; TRBD1 is the table's D call and was not checked against the DNA. The DNA end is a closer match to TRBJ2-7, so the J assignment may be wrong. TRBV7-5 is a known pseudogene. This CDR3 is 13 amino acids long.

A single count supports this clone. The chain has TRBV5-6 and TRBJ1-2; 9 bases align to TRBD1. The V gene's germline CDR1 is SGHDT and CDR2 YYEEEE. There are 16 residues in the CDR3. V was clipped by 1 base and J by 1 base; unmatched bases: 5. This CDR3 is CASSLFGTGLNYGYTF. The CDR3 DNA reads TGTGCCAGCAGCTTGTTCGGGACAGGGCTTAACTATGGCTACACCTTC.

The CDR3 DNA reads TGTGCCAGCAGCTATACAGGGGGTACTAGTTCACCCCTCCACTTT. Translating gives CASSYTGGTSSPLHF. V is TRBV7-9 and J is TRBJ1-6; 8 nucleotides agree with TRBD1. This CDR3 region has 15 residues. CDR1 SEHNR and CDR2 FQNEAQ come from the germline V gene (reference sequence). The V and J ends lost 4 bases and 9 bases, in that order; junction bases with no gene match: 8.

The genes are TRBV6-6 and TRBJ2-5; 9 bases match TRBD2. Germline V gives CDR1 MNHNY, CDR2 SVGAGI (reference sequence). The V gene end was trimmed by 6 bases and the J gene end by 5 bases; junction bases not matched to a gene: 10. The CDR3 runs to 15 residues. The CDR3 region is CASSPTGTSFETQYF. DNA for the CDR3: TGTGCCAGCAGCCCTACAGGGACTAGCTTTGAGACCCAGTACTTC.

The rearrangement links TRBV19 to TRBJ2-3; perhaps TRBD2 as D (7 bases). Trimming left V 3 bases short and J 1 base short, with 11 bases between. The germline gives CDR1 LNHDA, CDR2 SQIVND (reference sequence). The CDR3 contains 15 residues. This CDR3 is CASSMGRGRTDTQYF. The CDR3 DNA follows: TGTGCCAGTAGTATGGGGCGGGGGCGCACAGATACGCAGTATTTT.

The rearrangement links TRBV5-6 to TRBJ2-3; TRBD1 matches 10 bases. The CDR3 spans 16 residues. The germline V gene encodes CDR1 SGHDT and CDR2 YYEEEE. V shed 3 bases, J shed 3 bases, and the junction held 7 bases outside the gene matches. CDR3 DNA sequence: TGTGCCAGCAGCTCCCGGGACAGGGGACGGACAGATACGCAGTATTTT. Translating gives CASSSRDRGRTDTQYF.